Only a few counts were recorded for the clone carrying this TCR beta chain. The target antigen is unknown. As the sequencing template, cDNA was produced by extracting RNA and reverse transcribing it. Data came from immunoSEQ multiplex PCR; TCRdb stores just in-frame clones and leaves some out. The sample holds 150,000 to 190,000 clones, 50% to 65% seen once. These data are taken from a study of CD8+ T cells in alopecia areata. Background on the study: Tofacitinib administration to treated patients was oral, at 5 to 10 mg twice daily. The study gave tofacitinib for 6 to 18 months, then 6 months off drug.

Study results and limitations: Resident alphabeta T-cell populations of normal skin are likewise subject to sequencing in scalp samples. An increase in clonality over normal scalp was evident in lesional scalp, especially alopecia totalis/universalis.

The receptor was derived from a human donor with alopecia areata. The source material was CD8+ T cells sorted from blood, sampled at week 0.

The CDR3 reads CASSEGGELFF. As DNA, the CDR3 is TGTGCCAGCAGTGAAGGCGGGGAGCTGTTTTTT. J is TRBJ2-2 and V is TRBV2; D remains unclear. The CDR3 is made up of 11 amino acids. Germline CDR1 is SNHLY and CDR2 is FYNNEI. Trimming stripped 1 base from V and 7 bases from J, with 1 base between.